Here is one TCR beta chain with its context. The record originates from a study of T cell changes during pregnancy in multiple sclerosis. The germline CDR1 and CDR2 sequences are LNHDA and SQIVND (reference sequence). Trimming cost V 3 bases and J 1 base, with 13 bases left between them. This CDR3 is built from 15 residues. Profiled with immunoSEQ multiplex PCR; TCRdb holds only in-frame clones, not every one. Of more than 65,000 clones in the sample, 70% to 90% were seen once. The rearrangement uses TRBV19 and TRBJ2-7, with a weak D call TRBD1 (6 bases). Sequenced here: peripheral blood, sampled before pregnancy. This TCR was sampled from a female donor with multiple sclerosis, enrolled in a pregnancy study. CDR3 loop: CASSIFGTRSYEQYF. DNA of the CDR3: TGTGCCAGTAGTATTTTTGGGACACGATCCTACGAGCAGTACTTC.